The source of this T cell receptor (beta chain) is a study of T cell responses to AZD1222 COVID-19 vaccine. General study results and limits: Most donors were white British and more were female, and clonal diversity was possibly underestimated. Baseline antibody screening turned up just a handful of seropositive AZD1222 recipients. Regions 160-218 and 743-854 dominated among vaccine-associated CD4 TCRs spanning spike.

Trimming stripped 6 bases from V and 8 bases from J, with 19 bases between. The V gene's germline CDR1 is SGHTA and CDR2 FQGNSA. The CDR3 loop spans 14 amino acids. As to this clone: Its antigen is undetermined.

Clones were read by immunoSEQ multiplex PCR, and TCRdb kept only the in-frame ones, dropping some. The table records approximately 75,000 clones, around 86% of them present only once. The gene calls are TRBV7-2 and TRBJ1-1, with no clear D. This TCR was recovered from an adult who received the AZD1222 COVID-19 vaccine. The sequencing used peripheral blood, collected 28 days after the second AZD1222 dose. The CDR3 is CASSLAGSRPEAFF. Here the CDR3 DNA reads TGTGCCAGCAGTCTAGCGGGGTCCCGCCCAGAAGCTTTCTTT. The variable domain in full, completed from reference TRBV7-2 and TRBJ1-1, reads GAGVSQSPSNKVTEKGKDVELRCDPISGHTALYWYRQSLGQGLEFLIYFQGNSAPDKSGLPSDRFSAERTGGSVSTLTIQRTQQEDSAVYLCASSLAGSRPEAFFGQGTRLTVV.